This T cell receptor beta chain is drawn from a study of blood T cell repertoires in COVID-19. The CDR3 spans 13 residues. The V gene lost 6 bases and the J gene lost 3 bases, with 11 bases spanning the gap. Germline CDR1 KGHSH, CDR2 LQKENI. Original analysis: Reference gene primer amplification in the assay estimated nucleated cell counts. TCRdb keeps only in-frame clones here, not all; method: immunoSEQ multiplex PCR. The V and J calls and clone size were taken over from that table, and D and trimming were inferred from the DNA. This sample has 70,000 or so clones, with about 88% found just once. The receptor was isolated from a man aged 70-80 years with active COVID-19. Sequencing was performed on peripheral blood. The V and J genes are TRBV18 and TRBJ1-1; D is possibly TRBD1 (5 bases). CDR3 DNA sequence: TGTGCCAGCTCTCCCCCGGGGGACACTGAAGCTTTCTTT. This translates into CASSPPGDTEAFF.